A single sample gave rise to the 4 T cell receptor beta chains below, sequenced in a study of blood T cell repertoires in COVID-19. TCRdb keeps only in-frame clones here, not all; method: immunoSEQ multiplex PCR. Of 65,000 to 80,000 clones listed, more than 75% were seen once; the top ten hold roughly 9.1%. Sequencing input: peripheral blood. All receptors derive from a human donor in a cohort sampled during active COVID-19.

The chain employs TRBV27 and TRBJ2-1; the match to TRBD1 covers 10 bases. The CDR3 runs 15 residues. CDR1 and CDR2 (germline): MNHEY, SMNVEV (reference sequence). V dropped 4 bases and J dropped 5; count of bases not matched to a gene: 5. CDR3 sequence: CASSWGTGAHNEQFF. CDR3 DNA sequence: TGTGCCAGCAGTTGGGGGACAGGGGCTCACAATGAGCAGTTCTTC.

This chain connects TRBV27 to TRBJ2-7; 7 bases line up with TRBD1. After removal of 4 bases from V and 12 bases from J, the junction contained 15 bases not matched to a gene. The CDR3 length is 14 residues. The germline V gene has CDR1 MNHEY and CDR2 SMNVEV (reference sequence). The CDR3 is CASSSGTARLKPYF. DNA of the CDR3: TGTGCCAGCAGTTCCGGGACAGCGAGGCTTAAGCCGTACTTC.

The rearrangement links TRBV6-6 to TRBJ1-6; TRBD1 agrees at 9 bases. In germline, CDR1 is MNHNY, CDR2 SVGAGI (reference sequence). The CDR3 is 15 residues long. V was pared by 5 bases and J by 10 bases, with 9 bases of the junction left unmatched. Here the CDR3 reads CASSAPGQGNSPLHF. CDR3 DNA: TGTGCCAGCAGTGCCCCGGGACAGGGAAACTCACCCCTCCACTTT.

The chain has TRBV19 and TRBJ2-5; a weak D match, TRBD2 (6 bases). V shed 5 bases and J shed 4 bases, with 17 bases lying between them. Per germline, CDR1 LNHDA and CDR2 SQIVND (reference sequence). This CDR3 is built from 15 residues. Here the CDR3 DNA reads TGTGCCAGTAGTGAAAGACTAGAGTCTGGAGAGACCCAGTACTTC. Translated, it gives CASSERLESGETQYF.